This TCR beta chain is from a study of CD8 T cells in ankylosing spondylitis. Study-wide points: Clones linked to disease were reported to show significant enrichment in matched ankylosing spondylitis synovial fluid.

Germline lookup yields CDR1 DFQATT and CDR2 SNEGSKA (reference sequence). V shed 2 bases and J shed 0 bases, with 15 bases lying between them. The CDR3 is 16 residues long. TCRdb passed the 5' RACE reads through MiXCR, listing each CDR3 protein once. The table includes a few hundred thousand distinct CDR3 sequences, roughly 20% detected once. This clonotype was seen more than once but under ten times. The antigen remains undetermined. The gene calls are TRBV20-1 and TRBJ2-3, with a possible D match to TRBD1 (6 bases). This receptor was obtained from a female donor with ankylosing spondylitis or in good health (not recorded which). The specimen sequenced was blood, either unsorted or a sorted T cell fraction (not recorded which). The CDR3 sequence is CSARPLRGSSTDTQYF. The CDR3 DNA reads TGCAGTGCTAGACCTTTGAGGGGGTCCAGCACAGATACGCAGTATTTT.